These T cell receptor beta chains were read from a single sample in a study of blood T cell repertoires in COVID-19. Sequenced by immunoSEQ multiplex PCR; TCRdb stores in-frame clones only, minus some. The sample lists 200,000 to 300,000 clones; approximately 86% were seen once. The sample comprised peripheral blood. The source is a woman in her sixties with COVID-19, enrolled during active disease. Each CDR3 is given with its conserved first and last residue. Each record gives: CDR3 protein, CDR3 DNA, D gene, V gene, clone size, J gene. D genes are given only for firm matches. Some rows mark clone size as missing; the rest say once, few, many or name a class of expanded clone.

CDR3aa: CASSDSYYRGRSYNEQFF
CDR3nt: TGTGCCAGCAGTGACTCATATTACAGGGGGCGGTCCTACAATGAGCAGTTCTTC
d_gene: TRBD1
v_gene: TRBV2
abundance: .
j_gene: TRBJ2-1

CDR3aa: CASSQASDQETQYF
CDR3nt: TGTGCCAGCAGCCAAGCTAGCGACCAAGAGACCCAGTACTTC
d_gene: .
v_gene: TRBV3-1/TRBV3-2
abundance: .
j_gene: TRBJ2-5

CDR3aa: CASSLGLAGELFF
CDR3nt: TGTGCCAGCAGCTTAGGCCTGGCCGGGGAGCTGTTTTTT
d_gene: .
v_gene: TRBV7-3
abundance: .
j_gene: TRBJ2-2

CDR3aa: CASSSDSWETQYF
CDR3nt: TGTGCCAGCAGCTCCGACAGTTGGGAGACCCAGTACTTC
d_gene: .
v_gene: TRBV7-2
abundance: .
j_gene: TRBJ2-5

CDR3aa: CASRVSGSRYNEQFF
CDR3nt: TGTGCCAGCAGAGTTAGCGGGAGTCGGTACAATGAGCAGTTCTTC
d_gene: TRBD2
v_gene: TRBV6-5
abundance: .
j_gene: TRBJ2-1

CDR3aa: CASNFGEIDEQFF
CDR3nt: TGTGCCAGCAACTTCGGGGAAATCGATGAGCAGTTCTTC
d_gene: .
v_gene: TRBV12-3/TRBV12-4
abundance: .
j_gene: TRBJ2-1

CDR3aa: CASSGQGWQPQHF
CDR3nt: TGTGCCAGCAGTGGACAGGGATGGCAGCCCCAGCATTTT
d_gene: TRBD1
v_gene: TRBV27
abundance: once
j_gene: TRBJ1-5

CDR3aa: CASSLVSVGLATEAFF
CDR3nt: TGCGCCAGCAGCTTGGTTTCTGTGGGCCTCGCCACTGAAGCTTTCTTT
d_gene: .
v_gene: TRBV5-1
abundance: .
j_gene: TRBJ1-1

CDR3aa: CASSPRQGRGLNYGYTF
CDR3nt: TGTGCCAGCAGCCCTAGACAGGGAAGAGGCCTTAACTATGGCTACACCTTC
d_gene: TRBD1
v_gene: TRBV7-6
abundance: .
j_gene: TRBJ1-2

CDR3aa: CASGGRTSSYNEQFF
CDR3nt: TGTGCCAGCGGAGGGAGAACTAGCTCCTACAATGAGCAGTTCTTC
d_gene: .
v_gene: TRBV28
abundance: .
j_gene: TRBJ2-1

CDR3aa: CASSRRAGVNKNEQYF
CDR3nt: TGTGCCAGCAGCCGGAGGGCGGGAGTCAATAAAAACGAGCAGTACTTC
d_gene: TRBD2
v_gene: TRBV5-6
abundance: .
j_gene: TRBJ2-7

CDR3aa: CASSTASGIEQYF
CDR3nt: TGTGCCAGCAGCACCGCTAGCGGGATCGAGCAGTACTTC
d_gene: TRBD2
v_gene: TRBV9
abundance: once
j_gene: TRBJ2-7

CDR3aa: CAWSVMGGGYTF
CDR3nt: TGTGCCTGGAGTGTAATGGGAGGTGGCTACACCTTC
d_gene: .
v_gene: TRBV30
abundance: .
j_gene: TRBJ1-2

CDR3aa: CASSLSPGSYEQYF
CDR3nt: TGTGCCAGCAGCTTGTCCCCGGGTTCTTACGAGCAGTACTTC
d_gene: .
v_gene: TRBV5-5
abundance: .
j_gene: TRBJ2-7

CDR3aa: CASSLVVSGGHNEQYF
CDR3nt: TGTGCCAGCAGCTTGGTAGTATCTGGGGGCCACAACGAGCAGTACTTC
d_gene: .
v_gene: TRBV5-6
abundance: few
j_gene: TRBJ2-7

CDR3aa: CASSDSCSGSLRDEQFF
CDR3nt: TGTGCCAGCAGTGACTCGTGTAGCGGGAGTCTTCGGGATGAGCAGTTCTTC
d_gene: TRBD2
v_gene: TRBV6-4
abundance: .
j_gene: TRBJ2-1

CDR3aa: CASSFGGWRAHTQYF
CDR3nt: TGTGCCAGCAGTTTTGGCGGGTGGAGGGCCCATACGCAGTATTTT
d_gene: .
v_gene: TRBV27
abundance: .
j_gene: TRBJ2-3

CDR3aa: CASSPRTSGVIQETQYF
CDR3nt: TGTGCCAGCAGTCCCAGGACTAGCGGGGTAATACAAGAGACCCAGTACTTC
d_gene: TRBD2
v_gene: TRBV28
abundance: once
j_gene: TRBJ2-5

CDR3aa: CASSYRPGLLAKNIQYF
CDR3nt: TGTGCCAGCAGTTACCGACCAGGCCTCCTAGCCAAAAACATTCAGTACTTC
d_gene: .
v_gene: TRBV6-2/TRBV6-3
abundance: .
j_gene: TRBJ2-4

CDR3aa: CASSADRVDTSAFF
CDR3nt: TGTGCCAGCAGCGCGGACAGGGTTGACACCTCAGCTTTCTTT
d_gene: TRBD1
v_gene: TRBV2
abundance: once
j_gene: TRBJ1-1

CDR3aa: CASGLAGLAGSGYNEQFF
CDR3nt: TGTGCTAGTGGTTTGGCGGGACTAGCGGGGTCTGGTTACAATGAGCAGTTCTTC
d_gene: TRBD2
v_gene: TRBV12-5
abundance: .
j_gene: TRBJ2-1

CDR3aa: CASSLQTGATQYF
CDR3nt: TGTGCCAGCAGCCTCCAGACTGGGGCTACGCAGTATTTT
d_gene: .
v_gene: TRBV7-3
abundance: .
j_gene: TRBJ2-3

CDR3aa: CASSGGLAAQETQYF
CDR3nt: TGTGCCAGTAGTGGGGGACTAGCGGCCCAAGAGACCCAGTACTTC
d_gene: TRBD2
v_gene: TRBV19
abundance: .
j_gene: TRBJ2-5

CDR3aa: CASSIGRGQDTQYF
CDR3nt: TGTGCCAGTAGTATAGGGAGGGGGCAAGATACGCAGTATTTT
d_gene: .
v_gene: TRBV19
abundance: .
j_gene: TRBJ2-3

CDR3aa: CATSDLGLAGGNEQFF
CDR3nt: TGTGCCACCAGTGACCTAGGACTAGCGGGAGGCAATGAGCAGTTCTTC
d_gene: TRBD2
v_gene: TRBV24-1
abundance: once
j_gene: TRBJ2-1

CDR3aa: CASSADRESYNSPLHF
CDR3nt: TGTGCCAGCAGCGCAGACAGGGAGAGCTATAATTCACCCCTCCACTTT
d_gene: TRBD1
v_gene: TRBV11-2
abundance: once
j_gene: TRBJ1-6

CDR3aa: CASSSPGGAGTEAFF
CDR3nt: TGTGCCAGCAGCTCCCCTGGGGGGGCGGGGACTGAAGCTTTCTTT
d_gene: .
v_gene: TRBV5-4
abundance: .
j_gene: TRBJ1-1

CDR3aa: CATSDSAYNEQFF
CDR3nt: TGTGCCACCAGTGATTCTGCGTACAATGAGCAGTTCTTC
d_gene: .
v_gene: TRBV24-1
abundance: few
j_gene: TRBJ2-1

CDR3aa: CAADRVFHEQYF
CDR3nt: TGTGCCGCGGACAGGGTATTCCACGAGCAGTACTTC
d_gene: TRBD1
v_gene: TRBV24-1
abundance: .
j_gene: TRBJ2-7

CDR3aa: CASSFGQGVTETQYF
CDR3nt: TGTGCCAGCAGCTTCGGACAGGGGGTCACTGAGACCCAGTACTTC
d_gene: TRBD1
v_gene: TRBV7-3
abundance: .
j_gene: TRBJ2-5

CDR3aa: CASSYRTGRDGEDYTF
CDR3nt: TGTGCCAGCAGTTATAGGACAGGGCGCGACGGAGAGGACTACACCTTC
d_gene: TRBD1
v_gene: TRBV6-2/TRBV6-3
abundance: few
j_gene: TRBJ1-2

CDR3aa: CAISKTSGQRQETQYF
CDR3nt: TGTGCCATCAGTAAGACTAGCGGGCAAAGGCAGGAGACCCAGTACTTC
d_gene: TRBD2
v_gene: TRBV10-3
abundance: .
j_gene: TRBJ2-5

CDR3aa: CASSQSDAPVGQPQHF
CDR3nt: TGCGCCAGCAGTCAAAGCGACGCCCCGGTGGGTCAGCCCCAGCATTTT
d_gene: .
v_gene: TRBV23-1
abundance: .
j_gene: TRBJ1-5

CDR3aa: CASSQDGAVWVAGNTIYF
CDR3nt: TGCGCCAGCAGCCAAGATGGGGCGGTCTGGGTCGCTGGAAACACCATATATTTT
d_gene: .
v_gene: TRBV4-3
abundance: .
j_gene: TRBJ1-3

CDR3aa: CASSQTGRFYGYTF
CDR3nt: TGTGCCAGCAGCCAGACAGGGAGGTTCTATGGCTACACCTTC
d_gene: TRBD1
v_gene: TRBV28
abundance: .
j_gene: TRBJ1-2

CDR3aa: CASSRQGLNTEAFF
CDR3nt: TGTGCCAGCAGCCGACAGGGGCTGAACACTGAAGCTTTCTTT
d_gene: TRBD1
v_gene: TRBV2
abundance: .
j_gene: TRBJ1-1

CDR3aa: CASSLAQADYGYTF
CDR3nt: TGTGCCAGCAGCTTGGCCCAGGCAGACTATGGCTACACCTTC
d_gene: .
v_gene: TRBV5-4
abundance: few
j_gene: TRBJ1-2

CDR3aa: CASSNTPSGITYEQYF
CDR3nt: TGTGCCAGCAGTAACACCCCTAGCGGGATAACCTACGAGCAGTACTTC
d_gene: TRBD2
v_gene: TRBV6-2/TRBV6-3
abundance: .
j_gene: TRBJ2-7

CDR3aa: CASSQVWEFNTEAFF
CDR3nt: TGTGCCAGCAGCCAAGTCTGGGAGTTTAACACTGAAGCTTTCTTT
d_gene: .
v_gene: TRBV14
abundance: .
j_gene: TRBJ1-1

CDR3aa: CASRDRDRADQPQHF
CDR3nt: TGTGCCAGCAGAGACCGGGACAGGGCAGATCAGCCCCAGCATTTT
d_gene: TRBD1
v_gene: TRBV28
abundance: .
j_gene: TRBJ1-5

CDR3aa: CASSLGQGGYGNTEAFF
CDR3nt: TGCGCCAGCAGCCTGGGACAGGGGGGCTATGGAAACACTGAAGCTTTCTTT
d_gene: TRBD1
v_gene: TRBV5-1
abundance: .
j_gene: TRBJ1-1

CDR3aa: CASSRDGVAKNIQYF
CDR3nt: TGTGCCAGCAGCCGTGACGGGGTAGCCAAAAACATTCAGTACTTC
d_gene: .
v_gene: TRBV11-2
abundance: .
j_gene: TRBJ2-4

CDR3aa: CASSIQGHPSNQPQHF
CDR3nt: TGTGCCAGTAGTATCCAGGGACACCCTAGCAATCAGCCCCAGCATTTT
d_gene: .
v_gene: TRBV19
abundance: .
j_gene: TRBJ1-5

CDR3aa: CASSARTGTSGLRLNEQFF
CDR3nt: TGCGCCAGCAGCGCACGAACCGGGACTAGCGGCCTACGATTGAATGAGCAGTTCTTC
d_gene: TRBD2
v_gene: TRBV5-1
abundance: .
j_gene: TRBJ2-1

CDR3aa: CASSLGRSFSYNEQFF
CDR3nt: TGTGCCAGCAGTTTAGGCAGGTCATTCTCCTACAATGAGCAGTTCTTC
d_gene: .
v_gene: TRBV28
abundance: .
j_gene: TRBJ2-1

CDR3aa: CASSLATGGNQPQHF
CDR3nt: TGTGCCAGCAGCTTAGCGACAGGGGGGAATCAGCCCCAGCATTTT
d_gene: TRBD1
v_gene: TRBV7-6
abundance: .
j_gene: TRBJ1-5

CDR3aa: CASSATTPAEGYTF
CDR3nt: TGTGCCAGCAGCGCTACGACTCCGGCGGAGGGCTACACCTTC
d_gene: .
v_gene: TRBV2
abundance: .
j_gene: TRBJ1-2

CDR3aa: CASSEWTGREQYF
CDR3nt: TGTGCCAGCAGCGAGTGGACAGGCCGCGAGCAGTACTTC
d_gene: TRBD1
v_gene: TRBV9
abundance: .
j_gene: TRBJ2-7

CDR3aa: CSVDTPPTEAFF
CDR3nt: TGCAGCGTTGATACTCCCCCCACTGAAGCTTTCTTT
d_gene: .
v_gene: TRBV29-1
abundance: .
j_gene: TRBJ1-1

CDR3aa: CASIEGARTEAFF
CDR3nt: TGTGCCAGCATCGAGGGGGCGCGGACTGAAGCTTTCTTT
d_gene: TRBD1
v_gene: TRBV6-5
abundance: .
j_gene: TRBJ1-1

CDR3aa: CASLGGPNQPQHF
CDR3nt: TGTGCCAGTTTGGGGGGGCCCAATCAGCCCCAGCATTTT
d_gene: .
v_gene: TRBV27
abundance: .
j_gene: TRBJ1-5

CDR3aa: CASSSPIGQGGQPQHF
CDR3nt: TGTGCCAGCAGCTCCCCCATCGGGCAGGGAGGTCAGCCCCAGCATTTT
d_gene: .
v_gene: TRBV7-9
abundance: few
j_gene: TRBJ1-5

CDR3aa: CASSSQTGGSYSNQPQHF
CDR3nt: TGTGCCAGCAGCTCCCAGACAGGGGGCTCTTATAGCAATCAGCCCCAGCATTTT
d_gene: TRBD1
v_gene: TRBV7-2
abundance: few
j_gene: TRBJ1-5

CDR3aa: CASSDRGPYGYTF
CDR3nt: TGTGCCAGTTCGGACAGGGGTCCCTATGGCTACACCTTC
d_gene: TRBD1
v_gene: TRBV19
abundance: .
j_gene: TRBJ1-2

CDR3aa: CASSYRQQNNSPLHF
CDR3nt: TGTGCCAGCAGTTACCGACAGCAGAATAATTCACCCCTCCACTTT
d_gene: .
v_gene: TRBV6-6
abundance: .
j_gene: TRBJ1-6

CDR3aa: CASSLRTGGQNYGYTF
CDR3nt: TGTGCCAGCAGCCTTCGGACAGGGGGCCAAAACTATGGCTACACCTTC
d_gene: TRBD1
v_gene: TRBV4-2
abundance: .
j_gene: TRBJ1-2